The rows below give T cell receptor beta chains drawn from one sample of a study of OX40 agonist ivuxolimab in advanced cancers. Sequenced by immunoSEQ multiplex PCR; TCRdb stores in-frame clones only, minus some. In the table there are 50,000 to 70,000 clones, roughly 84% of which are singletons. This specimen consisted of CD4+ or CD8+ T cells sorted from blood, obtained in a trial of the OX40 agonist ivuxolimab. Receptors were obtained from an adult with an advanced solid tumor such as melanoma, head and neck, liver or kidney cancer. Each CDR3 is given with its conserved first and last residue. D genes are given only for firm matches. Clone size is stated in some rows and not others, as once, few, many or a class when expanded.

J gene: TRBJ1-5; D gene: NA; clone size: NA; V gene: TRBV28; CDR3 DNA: TGTGCCAGCAGTCCACGGACTTGGGAAGGCAATCAGCCCCAGCATTTT; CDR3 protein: CASSPRTWEGNQPQHF
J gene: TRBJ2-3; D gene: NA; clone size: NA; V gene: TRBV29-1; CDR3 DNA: TGCAGCGTTGAGGGAGGGGGCGCAGATACGCAGTATTTT; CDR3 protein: CSVEGGGADTQYF
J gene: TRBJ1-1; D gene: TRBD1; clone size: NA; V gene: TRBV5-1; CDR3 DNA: TGCGCCAGCAGCGCTGACAGGGGGAGGGCTGAAGCTTTCTTT; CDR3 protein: CASSADRGRAEAFF
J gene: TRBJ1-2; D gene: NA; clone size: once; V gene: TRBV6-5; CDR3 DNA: TGTGCCAGCAGTTCCGGGGGATTCTATGGCTACACCTTC; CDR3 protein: CASSSGGFYGYTF
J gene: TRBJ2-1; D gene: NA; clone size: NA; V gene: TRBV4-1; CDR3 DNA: TGCGCCAGCAGCCGCCTTACGGGGCGGGTCAATGAGCAGTTCTTC; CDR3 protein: CASSRLTGRVNEQFF
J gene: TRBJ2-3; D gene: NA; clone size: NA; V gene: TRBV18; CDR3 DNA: TGTGCCAGCTCACCAGAGAAGGGCACAGATACGCAGTATTTT; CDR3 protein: CASSPEKGTDTQYF
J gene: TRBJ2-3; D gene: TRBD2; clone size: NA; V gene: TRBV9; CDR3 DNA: TGTGCCAGCAACCTCCTAGCGGGAGTAGGAACAGATACGCAGTATTTT; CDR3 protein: CASNLLAGVGTDTQYF
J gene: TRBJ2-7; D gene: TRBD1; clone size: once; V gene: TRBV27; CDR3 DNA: TGTGCCAGCAGTATACCGGGACAGATCTACGAGCAGTACTTC; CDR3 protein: CASSIPGQIYEQYF
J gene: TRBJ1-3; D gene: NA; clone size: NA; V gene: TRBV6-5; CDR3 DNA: TGTGCCAGCAGTTACTCGTTCGGGGTAACTGGAAACACCATATATTTT; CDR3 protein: CASSYSFGVTGNTIYF
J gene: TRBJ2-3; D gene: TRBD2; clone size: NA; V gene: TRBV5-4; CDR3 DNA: TGTGCCAGCAGCTTGGATGGCGGGGGGGCGAGGGTAGATACGCAGTATTTT; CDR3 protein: CASSLDGGGARVDTQYF
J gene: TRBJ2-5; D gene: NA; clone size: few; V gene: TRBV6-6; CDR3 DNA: TGTGCCAGCAGTAACTCGGACGCCGGCCAGACCCAGTACTTC; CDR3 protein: CASSNSDAGQTQYF
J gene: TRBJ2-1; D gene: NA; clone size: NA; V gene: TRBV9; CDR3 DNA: TGTGCCACCTCCCAGCGCTCGAATCCCTCCTACAATGAGCAGTTCTTC; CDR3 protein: CATSQRSNPSYNEQFF
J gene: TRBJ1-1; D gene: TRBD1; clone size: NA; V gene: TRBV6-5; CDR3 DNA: TGTGCCAGCAGTCCCCGGACAGGGAACACTGAAGCTTTCTTT; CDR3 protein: CASSPRTGNTEAFF
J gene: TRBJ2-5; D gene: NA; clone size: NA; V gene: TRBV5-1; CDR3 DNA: TGCGCCAGCAGCTTGGTGCTGTACCAAGAGACCCAGTACTTC; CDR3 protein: CASSLVLYQETQYF
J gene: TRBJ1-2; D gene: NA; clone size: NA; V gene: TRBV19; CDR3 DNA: TGTGCCAGCCACGGGGGACCGGTGTGGGGCTACACCTTC; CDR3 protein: CASHGGPVWGYTF
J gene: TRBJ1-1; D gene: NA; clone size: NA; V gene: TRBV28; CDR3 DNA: TGTGCCAGCAGTTTCGACAGGAAGGGGGAAGCTTTCTTT; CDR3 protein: CASSFDRKGEAFF
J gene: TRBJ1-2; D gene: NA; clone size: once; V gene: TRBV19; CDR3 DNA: TGTGCCAGTAGTAGTGGGACACAGGGTGCCTATGGCTACACCTTC; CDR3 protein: CASSSGTQGAYGYTF
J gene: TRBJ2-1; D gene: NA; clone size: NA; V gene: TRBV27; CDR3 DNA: TGTGCCAGCAGTTTATACCCAGGGGCTCGGCCGTCGGAGCAGTTCTTC; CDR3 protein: CASSLYPGARPSEQFF